A selection of T cell receptor beta chains follows, all from one sample in a study of T cells in Graves' hyperthyroidism and ophthalmopathy. TCRdb reprocessed the multiplex PCR reads via MiXCR and lists one record per CDR3 protein. The table lists around 760,000 distinct CDR3 sequences, roughly 32% of them singletons. The material sequenced was blood. Receptors originate from a woman in her thirties or forties with Graves' hyperthyroidism. Each CDR3 is given with its conserved first and last residue. The D gene is left open where the match is weak. Clone size, where shown, is once, few, many, or a class for clones that have expanded.

D,J,V,size,CDR3,DNA
NA,TRBJ2-3,TRBV28,NA,CASSSLDLDTQYF,TGTGCCAGCAGTTCCCTCGACTTGGATACGCAGTATTTT
NA,TRBJ1-2,TRBV28,few,CASTSGGSYGYTF,TGTGCCAGCACCTCCGGGGGGTCCTATGGCTACACCTTC
NA,TRBJ2-2,TRBV5-1,NA,CASSSPQGGTFTGELFF,TGCGCCAGCAGCTCACCACAGGGAGGCACTTTCACCGGGGAGCTGTTTTTT
NA,TRBJ1-4,TRBV24-1,many,CATSEGGSEEKLFF,TGTGCCACCAGTGAAGGGGGGTCCGAGGAAAAACTGTTTTTT
NA,TRBJ2-7,TRBV11-3,few,CASSSAGVEQYF,TGTGCCAGCAGCTCCGCAGGGGTCGAGCAGTACTTC
TRBD2,TRBJ2-7,TRBV7-2,NA,CASSVRDYRSPAYEQYF,TGTGCCAGCAGTGTCCGGGACTATCGCTCCCCCGCCTACGAGCAGTACTTC
NA,TRBJ1-6,TRBV10-3,many,CAISVGGYSPLHF,TGTGCCATCAGTGTAGGGGGATATTCACCCCTCCACTTT
NA,TRBJ1-2,TRBV7-9,many,CASSLSLGGQHYGYTF,TGTGCCAGCAGCTTATCGCTGGGAGGACAGCACTATGGCTACACCTTC
TRBD1,TRBJ2-7,TRBV7-9,NA,CASSTRTGLGEQYF,TGTGCCAGCAGCACCCGGACAGGGTTGGGCGAGCAGTACTTC
NA,TRBJ1-1,TRBV19,many,CASSPPYNTEAFF,TGTGCCAGTAGTCCCCCCTACAACACTGAAGCTTTCTTT
TRBD1,TRBJ1-2,TRBV10-1,many,CASGRQGVGYGYTF,TGCGCCAGCGGCAGACAGGGGGTTGGCTATGGCTACACCTTC
NA,TRBJ1-2,TRBV2,NA,CASRGAAGGYTF,TGTGCCAGCAGAGGGGCGGCGGGCGGCTACACCTTC
TRBD2,TRBJ2-2,TRBV12-3/TRBV12-4,NA,CASRTPLAVNTGELFF,TGTGCCAGCAGGACCCCACTAGCGGTGAACACCGGGGAGCTGTTTTTT
NA,TRBJ1-5,TRBV20-1,few,CSASSGERQPQHF,TGCAGTGCTAGTTCGGGGGAGCGTCAGCCCCAGCATTTT
NA,TRBJ1-1,TRBV20-1,NA,CSVGGGNSEAFF,TGCAGTGTCGGGGGGGGGAACAGTGAAGCTTTCTTT
NA,TRBJ1-6,TRBV11-2,NA,CASSFSGPTNSPLHF,TGTGCCAGCAGCTTTTCGGGTCCCACAAATTCACCCCTCCACTTT
TRBD1,TRBJ2-7,TRBV5-8,few,CASSAQTGSLLYEQYF,TGTGCCAGCAGCGCCCAGACAGGGTCCCTCCTCTACGAGCAGTACTTC
NA,TRBJ2-2,TRBV6-2/TRBV6-3,NA,CASETANTGELFF,TGTGCCAGCGAGACAGCGAACACCGGGGAGCTGTTTTTT
NA,TRBJ2-7,TRBV6-2/TRBV6-3,NA,CASSYSMSGAGEQYF,TGTGCCAGCAGTTACTCGATGTCAGGCGCGGGGGAGCAGTACTTC
NA,TRBJ1-1,TRBV12-3/TRBV12-4,few,CASSLPGAGGTEAFF,TGTGCCAGCAGTTTACCGGGGGCCGGGGGGACTGAAGCTTTCTTT
TRBD1,TRBJ1-1,TRBV7-2,few,CASSSRQGVGYTEAFF,TGTGCCAGCAGCTCGAGACAGGGGGTCGGGTACACTGAAGCTTTCTTT
TRBD1,TRBJ1-5,TRBV12-3/TRBV12-4,NA,CASSLGQGASQPQHF,TGTGCCAGCAGTTTAGGGCAGGGGGCGAGTCAGCCCCAGCATTTT
NA,TRBJ1-4,TRBV29-1,many,CSVVFLGGTNEKLFF,TGCAGCGTTGTTTTTTTGGGGGGAACTAATGAAAAACTGTTTTTT
NA,TRBJ2-2,TRBV10-3,few,CASGRTTTGELFF,TGTGCCAGCGGCCGGACTACCACCGGGGAGCTGTTTTTT
TRBD1,TRBJ2-7,TRBV7-2,few,CASSLGQGEGNEQYF,TGCGCCAGCAGCCTGGGACAGGGGGAGGGAAACGAGCAGTACTTC
NA,TRBJ2-3,TRBV10-1,NA,CASSESVGDTQYF,TGCGCCAGCAGTGAGTCAGTGGGAGATACGCAGTATTTT
NA,TRBJ1-2,TRBV29-1,NA,CSLADTYGYTF,TGCAGCTTAGCTGACACCTATGGCTACACCTTC
TRBD1,TRBJ1-2,TRBV10-2,NA,CASSEGQAVYGYTF,TGCGCCAGCAGTGAGGGACAGGCCGTCTATGGCTACACCTTC
TRBD1,TRBJ1-5,TRBV29-1,NA,CSYGTDRDQPQHF,TGCAGCTACGGGACAGACCGTGATCAGCCCCAGCATTTT
NA,TRBJ2-2,TRBV12-3/TRBV12-4,NA,CASTLQGPGELFF,TGTGCCAGCACCCTACAAGGGCCCGGGGAGCTGTTTTTT
TRBD1,TRBJ1-6,TRBV7-2,NA,CASSGRGTGEDSPLHF,TGTGCCAGCAGTGGGAGGGGGACAGGGGAAGATTCACCCCTCCACTTT
TRBD1,TRBJ2-2,TRBV7-2,NA,CASSYRGQGADTGELFF,TGTGCCAGCAGCTACCGGGGACAGGGGGCAGACACCGGGGAGCTGTTTTTT
NA,TRBJ1-1,TRBV10-2,many,CATRTALNTEAFF,TGCGCCACCCGGACTGCCCTGAACACTGAAGCTTTCTTT
TRBD1,TRBJ2-7,TRBV7-2,many,CASSLAGGFELYEQYF,TGTGCCAGCAGCTTAGCAGGGGGCTTTGAGCTGTACGAGCAGTACTTC
NA,TRBJ1-3,TRBV25-1,many,CASRRGGGGNTIYF,TGTGCCAGCAGACGTGGGGGTGGTGGAAACACCATATATTTT
NA,TRBJ2-7,TRBV7-2,many,CASSLVAHEQYF,TGTGCCAGCAGCTTAGTAGCGCACGAGCAGTACTTC
NA,TRBJ1-2,TRBV12-3/TRBV12-4,few,CASSLDGSNNYGYTF,TGTGCCAGCAGTTTGGACGGCTCCAATAACTATGGCTACACCTTC
TRBD2,TRBJ2-6,TRBV20-1,few,CSARGGTGANVLTF,TGCAGTGCTAGGGGGGGGACTGGGGCCAACGTCCTGACTTTC
NA,TRBJ2-6,TRBV6-6,NA,CASSYSIASASSGANVLTF,TGTGCCAGCAGTTACTCGATCGCTAGCGCCTCTTCTGGGGCCAACGTCCTGACTTTC
TRBD1,TRBJ1-6,TRBV7-9,many,CASGTADSPLHF,TGTGCCAGCGGGACAGCAGACTCACCCCTCCACTTT
NA,TRBJ2-7,TRBV3-1,few,CASSPSANPNYEQYF,TGTGCCAGCAGCCCCAGCGCGAATCCCAACTACGAGCAGTACTTC
NA,TRBJ1-5,TRBV12-3/TRBV12-4,many,CASSFAGRGNQPQHF,TGTGCCAGCAGTTTCGCAGGGAGAGGCAATCAGCCCCAGCATTTT
NA,TRBJ2-7,TRBV7-2,many,CASSSAGQMIYEQYF,TGTGCCAGCAGCTCCGCGGGACAGATGATCTACGAGCAGTACTTC
NA,TRBJ1-6,TRBV29-1,many,CSVSLLGTPDSPLHF,TGCAGCGTTAGTTTGTTGGGGACCCCGGATTCACCCCTCCACTTT
TRBD2,TRBJ2-2,TRBV4-1,few,CASSPGLAGVSTGELFF,TGCGCCAGCAGCCCCGGACTAGCGGGAGTGAGCACCGGGGAGCTGTTTTTT
TRBD1,TRBJ1-2,TRBV11-2,NA,CVSSQTTGGADGYTF,TGTGTCAGCAGCCAAACGACAGGGGGCGCGGATGGCTACACCTTC
NA,TRBJ1-4,TRBV2,NA,CASSTRQIEKSIATNEKLFF,TGTGCCAGCAGCACCCGACAGATCGAAAAATCGATTGCAACTAATGAAAAACTGTTTTTT
NA,TRBJ1-4,TRBV5-8,few,CASRNTGSEKLFF,TGTGCCAGCAGAAATACAGGGTCCGAAAAACTGTTTTTT
TRBD1,TRBJ1-6,TRBV7-9,many,CASSELTYRGGYSPLHF,TGTGCCAGCAGCGAGCTCACCTACAGGGGTGGTTATTCACCCCTCCACTTT
NA,TRBJ1-1,TRBV10-2,few,CASSTEAEAFF,TGTGCCAGCAGCACAGAGGCTGAAGCTTTCTTT
TRBD2,TRBJ2-3,TRBV29-1,NA,CSVEGEGTNTDTQYF,TGCAGCGTTGAAGGGGAGGGCACGAACACAGATACGCAGTATTTT
TRBD1,TRBJ1-1,TRBV28,NA,CASSSPGQGGGAFF,TGTGCCAGCAGTTCCCCAGGACAGGGTGGAGGGGCTTTCTTT